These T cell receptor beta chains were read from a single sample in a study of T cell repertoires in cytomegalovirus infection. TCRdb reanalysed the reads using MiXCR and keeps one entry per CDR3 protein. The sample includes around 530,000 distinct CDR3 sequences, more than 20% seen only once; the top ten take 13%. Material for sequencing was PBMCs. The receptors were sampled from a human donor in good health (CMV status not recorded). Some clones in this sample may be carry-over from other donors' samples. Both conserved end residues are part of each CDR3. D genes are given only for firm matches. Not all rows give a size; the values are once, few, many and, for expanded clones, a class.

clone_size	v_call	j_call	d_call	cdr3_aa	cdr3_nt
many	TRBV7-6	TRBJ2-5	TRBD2	CASSLGGSGRGQETQYF	TGTGCCAGCAGCCTAGGTGGCAGCGGGAGGGGGCAAGAGACCCAGTACTTC
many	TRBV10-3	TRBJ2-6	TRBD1	CAISLQGALGANVLTF	TGTGCCATCAGTCTACAGGGGGCTCTTGGGGCCAACGTCCTGACTTTC
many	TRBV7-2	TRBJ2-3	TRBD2	CASSFRTSGSLRTQYF	TGTGCCAGCAGCTTCCGGACTAGCGGGAGCCTTCGTACGCAGTATTTT
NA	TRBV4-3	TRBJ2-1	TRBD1	CASSLDRGLYNEQFF	TGCGCCAGCAGCCTGGACAGGGGACTCTACAATGAGCAGTTCTTC
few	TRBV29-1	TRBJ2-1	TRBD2	CSVEVAGTYNEQFF	TGCAGCGTTGAGGTAGCGGGGACCTACAATGAGCAGTTCTTC
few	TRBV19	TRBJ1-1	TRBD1	CATQGFTEAFF	TGTGCCACACAGGGGTTCACTGAAGCTTTCTTT
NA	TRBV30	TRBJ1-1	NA	CAWSVLEGAEAFF	TGTGCCTGGAGTGTACTAGAGGGTGCTGAAGCTTTCTTT
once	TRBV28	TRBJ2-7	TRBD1	CASSTGTGFGNEQYF	TGTGCCAGCAGCACCGGGACAGGGTTTGGCAACGAGCAGTACTTC
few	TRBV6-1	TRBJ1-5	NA	CASKTRSNQPQHF	TGTGCCAGCAAAACAAGGAGCAATCAGCCCCAGCATTTT
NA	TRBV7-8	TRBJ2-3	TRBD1	CASSLRGQGTDTQYF	TGTGCCAGCAGCTTAAGGGGACAGGGCACAGATACGCAGTATTTT
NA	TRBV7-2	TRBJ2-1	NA	CASRGRVGRQDEQFF	TGTGCCAGCAGAGGGAGGGTCGGTCGACAGGATGAGCAGTTCTTC
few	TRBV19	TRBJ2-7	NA	CASSIGRGTYEQYF	TGTGCCAGTAGTATCGGTAGGGGGACCTACGAGCAGTACTTC
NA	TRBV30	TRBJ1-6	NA	CAWSSGRDHSPLHF	TGTGCCTGGAGTTCAGGCCGAGATCATTCACCCCTCCACTTT
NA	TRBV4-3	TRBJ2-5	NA	CASSQDIRERLETQYF	TGCGCCAGCAGCCAAGATATCCGGGAGAGGTTAGAGACCCAGTACTTC
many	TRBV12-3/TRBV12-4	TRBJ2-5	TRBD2	CASSSGGLAGAQETQYF	TGTGCCAGCAGTTCCGGGGGTCTAGCGGGGGCCCAAGAGACCCAGTACTTC
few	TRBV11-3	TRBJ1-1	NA	CASSLDGQRVMNTEAFF	TGTGCCAGCAGCTTAGACGGACAGAGAGTTATGAACACTGAAGCTTTCTTT
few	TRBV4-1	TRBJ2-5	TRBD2	CASSQGLAGGYETQYF	TGCGCCAGCAGCCAAGGACTAGCGGGAGGTTATGAGACCCAGTACTTC
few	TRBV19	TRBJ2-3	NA	CASSTVPRADTQYF	TGTGCCAGTAGTACAGTACCCAGAGCGGATACGCAGTATTTT
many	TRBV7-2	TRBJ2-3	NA	CASSLEPGLSTDTQYF	TGTGCCAGCAGCTTGGAGCCGGGGCTAAGCACAGATACGCAGTATTTT
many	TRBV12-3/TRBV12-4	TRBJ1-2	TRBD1	CASSHGQDYGYTF	TGTGCCAGCAGCCACGGACAGGACTATGGCTACACCTTC
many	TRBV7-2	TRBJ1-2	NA	CASSTFGNNYGYTF	TGTGCCAGCAGCACCTTCGGGAATAACTATGGCTACACCTTC
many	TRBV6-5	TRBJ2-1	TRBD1	CASSYSGGHEQFF	TGTGCCAGCAGTTACTCAGGGGGCCATGAGCAGTTCTTC